One sample yielded the 13 T cell receptor beta chains listed below, sequenced in a study of CD8 T cells in Susac syndrome. After extraction with the RNeasy kit, 0.5 to 1 ug of the RNA was reverse transcribed using random hexamers. TCRdb ran MiXCR on the immunoSEQ multiplex PCR reads and lists one entry per CDR3 protein. The sample shows more than 250,000 distinct CDR3 sequences, approximately 90% of them seen only once. The sequenced sample consisted of CD4+ T cells from PBMCs. These receptor sequences come from a human donor with multiple sclerosis.

V is TRBV6-5 and J is TRBJ1-2; 8 nucleotides align to TRBD1. The length of the CDR3 is 13 residues. Germline CDR1 is MNHEY and CDR2 is SVGAGI. V shed 6 bases and J 4 bases; nucleotides not matched to a gene: 4. The CDR3 DNA follows: TGTGCCAGCAGGCAGGGGGCTGCCTATGGCTACACCTTC. Protein sequence: CASRQGAAYGYTF.

J is TRBJ2-1 and V is TRBV4-3; D gene uncertain. The ends were cut back, 0 bases at V and 9 bases at J, with 9 bases in the middle. CDR3 length: 13 residues. Germline lookup yields CDR1 LGHNA and CDR2 YSLEER. CDR3 amino acids: CASSQDSAREQFF. CDR3 sequence (DNA): TGCGCCAGCAGCCAAGATTCTGCCCGTGAGCAGTTCTTC.

This sequence joins TRBV11-1 and TRBJ1-6; the D is unclear. The CDR3 has 17 amino acids. Trimming removed 5 bases from V and 0 bases from J, with 14 bases in between. Per germline, CDR1 SGHAT and CDR2 FQDESV (reference sequence). CDR3 nucleotides: TGTGCCAGCAGCCCTGGACGCCGGAGCTCCTATAATTCACCCCTCCACTTT. It yields the protein CASSPGRRSSYNSPLHF. Full variable domain (missing parts from reference TRBV11-1 and TRBJ1-6): EAEVAQSPRYKITEKSQAVAFWCDPISGHATLYWYRQILGQGPELLVQFQDESVVDDSQLPKDRFSAERLKGVDSTLKIQPAELGDSAMYLCASSPGRRSSYNSPLHFGNGTRLTVT.

The rearrangement uses TRBV7-2 and TRBJ2-7; 10 bases fit TRBD2. The CDR3 sequence is 15 residues long. V trimming: 4 bases; J trimming: 2 bases; junction bases outside the gene matches: 5. Per germline, CDR1 SGHTA and CDR2 FQGNSA. The CDR3 region has the DNA TGTGCCAGCAGCTGGCGGACTAGCGGAACCTACGAGCAGTACTTC. Translated: CASSWRTSGTYEQYF.

The chain recombines TRBV4-1 with TRBJ1-4; 8 bases align to TRBD1. The CDR3 is 16 amino acids. CDR1 and CDR2 from the germline V gene are MGHRA and YSYEKL. With 1 base clipped from V and 5 bases from J, the junction kept 6 bases outside the gene matches. CDR3 DNA: TGCGCCAGCAGCCAAGTCTACAGGGGGTTAAATGAAAAACTGTTTTTT. It specifies CASSQVYRGLNEKLFF.

This clonotype appeared once. The rearrangement links TRBV11-2 to TRBJ1-1, with 9 bases that match TRBD1. From germline, CDR1 is SGHAT and CDR2 FQNNGV. The CDR3 has 18 residues. The V gene end was trimmed by 4 bases and the J gene end by 1 base; junction bases not matched to a gene: 13. CDR3 nucleotides: TGTGCCAGCAGCTCCCACAGGGGGCCTACCCCGAAGAACACTGAAGCTTTCTTT. Encoded protein: CASSSHRGPTPKNTEAFF.

The CDR3 nucleotides are TGCAGCGTTGTGGCAGTCTACGAGCAGTACTTC. The encoded protein is CSVVAVYEQYF. The chain carries TRBV29-1 and TRBJ2-7; D is uncertain. CDR1 and CDR2 from the germline V gene are SQVTM and ANQGSEA. Trimming took 4 bases from V and 3 from J, leaving 7 bases between them. The CDR3 runs to 11 residues.

The chain couples TRBV19 to TRBJ2-4, with 7 bases matching TRBD2. CDR1 is LNHDA and CDR2 is SQIVND in the germline V gene (reference sequence). The CDR3 has 16 residues. Trimming at V came to 6 bases and at J to 2 bases, leaving 10 bases not matched to a gene. The CDR3 coding sequence is TGTGCCAGTAGAAGTGAGGGAGCGGGACCCAAAAACATTCAGTACTTC. Amino acid sequence: CASRSEGAGPKNIQYF.

The chain combines TRBV25-1 with TRBJ2-1, with TRBD2 matching over 9 bases. The V segment lost 6 bases and the J segment 5 bases; nucleotides outside the gene matches: 2. CDR1 and CDR2 from the germline V gene are MGHDK and SYGVNS. The CDR3 loop spans 13 amino acids. Here the CDR3 reads CASRLAGNNEQFF. In DNA form, the CDR3 reads TGTGCCAGCAGACTAGCGGGTAACAATGAGCAGTTCTTC.

CDR3 DNA sequence: TGCGCCAGCACAGTGGGGGGGCTGTGGGAGACCCAGTACTTC. Protein sequence: CASTVGGLWETQYF. V usage is TRBV23-1 and J usage is TRBJ2-5, with a possible D match to TRBD2 (7 bases). TRBV23-1 is filed as an ORF, its function uncertain. V was pared by 7 bases and J by 5 bases, with 17 bases between. The CDR3 extends over 14 amino acids.

The chain employs TRBV13 and TRBJ2-7, with D possibly matching TRBD1 (6 bases). Trimming took off 3 bases at V and 5 bases at J, with 17 bases between the two ends. The CDR3 is made up of 15 amino acids. Germline CDR1 is PRHDT and CDR2 is FYEKMQ (reference sequence). As DNA, the CDR3 is TGTGCCAGCAGCTTTCGACAGGACCTTGTGAACGAGCAGTACTTC. Its translation is CASSFRQDLVNEQYF. The variable domain in full, completed from reference TRBV13 and TRBJ2-7, reads AAGVIQSPRHLIKEKRETATLKCYPIPRHDTVYWYQQGPGQDPQFLISFYEKMQSDKGSIPDRFSAQQFSDYHSELNMSSLELGDSALYFCASSFRQDLVNEQYFGPGTRLTVT.

The chain uses TRBV29-1 and TRBJ2-1; possibly TRBD1 or TRBD2 for D (5 bases each). V was trimmed by 5 bases and J by 0 bases, leaving 11 bases between them. Germline-derived CDR1 and CDR2 are SQVTM and ANQGSEA. CDR3 length: 14 residues. The CDR3 here is CSVTGTTSYNEQFF. The CDR3 DNA reads TGCAGCGTTACCGGGACCACCTCCTACAATGAGCAGTTCTTC.

This clonotype is a singleton in its sample. The chain has TRBV6-6 and TRBJ2-7; D unresolved. Germline values: CDR1 MNHNY, CDR2 SVGAGI (reference sequence). Between the trimmed V and J ends, which lost 2 bases and 0 bases, there was a span of 8 bases. The CDR3 totals 14 residues. The CDR3 sequence is CASSYTRISYEQYF. The CDR3 DNA follows: TGTGCCAGCAGTTACACGCGTATCTCCTACGAGCAGTACTTC.